The T cell receptor (beta chain) under discussion was sequenced for a study of metastatic and nonmetastatic thyroid tumors. Study in general: Patients with malignant and benign thyroid disease provided blood and tumor or nodule tissue, whose repertoires were compared.

Authors' methods: Using the CDR3 differences seen across clinicopathological groups, the authors built a distant-metastasis classifier for papillary thyroid cancer, which was meant to discriminate distant-metastatic patients. TCRdb re-processed the PCR reads through MiXCR. TCRdb, not the authors, supplied the V and J calls. The sample holds just under 60,000 clones, 15% to 20% seen once. Thyroid surgery took place with no prior treatment in any patient. This clone was counted a single time. Its antigen is still unknown. Regarding the study as a whole: Reportedly, malignant thyroid tumors had significantly higher TCR beta diversity than benign nodules, in blood and tumor.

The receptor was derived from a male donor with papillary thyroid cancer or a benign thyroid nodule (not recorded which). Some clones in this sample may be carry-over from other donors' samples. The material sequenced was blood.

The CDR3: CASSAVQGDTEAFF. The DNA for the CDR3 is TGTGCCAGCAGCGCGGTACAGGGGGACACTGAAGCTTTCTTT. This chain joins TRBV5-4 and TRBJ1-1; 8 nucleotides agree with TRBD1. With V trimmed by 4 bases and J by 3 bases, 5 bases remained unmatched. This CDR3 contains 14 residues. Germline CDR1 SGHNT, CDR2 YYREEE (reference sequence).